This T cell receptor (beta chain) was observed in a study of siplizumab effects on memory and regulatory T cells. Study-level information: Paired mixed lymphocyte reactions compared siplizumab 0.95 to 1 ug/mL against no drug. Notes on the study in general: With siplizumab, mappable alloreactive CD4+ clones averaged around 70% Treg-derived, versus around 27% in controls.

Profiled with immunoSEQ multiplex PCR; TCRdb holds only in-frame clones, not every one. Among approximately 20,000 clones listed, around 42% were seen once. On this clone itself: Its cognate antigen is unknown.

Cells from the mixed lymphocyte reaction underwent coculture for 6 days at 37 degrees C. Each population got its own dye, CFSE for responder PBMCs and Violet Dye for stimulator PBMCs, and they were put together 1:1. This TCR came from a human donor in good health; the cells came from an allogeneic mixed lymphocyte reaction. The sequencing sample was made of CFSE-low (dividing) CD4+ T cells sorted from an allogeneic mixed lymphocyte reaction.

The CDR3 is CASTPRRGLKNIQYF. The CDR3, as DNA: TGCGCCAGCACCCCCCGCAGGGGACTAAAAAACATTCAGTACTTC. The rearrangement joins TRBV23-1 to TRBJ2-4; maybe TRBD2 (7 bases). TRBV23-1 is known as an ORF, though its function is uncertain. Trimming cost V 7 bases and J 4 bases, with 17 bases left between them. The CDR3 is 15 residues long.